A single sample is the source of the 14 T cell receptor beta chains below, sequenced in a study of blood T cells in healthy people across ages. The second PCR ran about 6 to 12 cycles with a sample-barcoded 5' primer and J-beta primers. TCRdb recomputed calls from the 5' RACE reads with MiXCR, one row per CDR3 protein. The sample has 550,000 to 650,000 distinct CDR3 sequences, about 30% seen once. Sequences were obtained from blood. The receptors were sampled from an elderly woman in good health.

CDR3 sequence (DNA): TGTGCCACTTTCCCGGGCGATGGCTACACCTTC. It yields the protein CATFPGDGYTF. This chain links TRBV2 with TRBJ1-2; D call uncertain. Per the germline V gene, CDR1 is SNHLY and CDR2 is FYNNEI. Trimming left V 10 bases short and J 6 bases short, with 12 bases between. This CDR3 is 11 amino acids long.

In its sample, this clonotype was seen once. The chain couples TRBV7-8 to TRBJ2-7; D may match TRBD1 or TRBD2 (5 bases each). Trimming removed 4 bases from V and 1 base from J, with 26 bases in between. Germline-derived CDR1 and CDR2 are SGHVS and FQNEAQ. The CDR3 runs 19 residues. The CDR3 here is CASSSSGQGAAGGSYEQYF. In nucleotides, the CDR3 is TGTGCCAGCAGCTCATCGGGGCAGGGAGCGGCCGGCGGGTCCTACGAGCAGTACTTC.

The V and J genes are TRBV5-5 and TRBJ2-1, with unresolved D. The CDR3 sequence is 14 residues long. Germline V gene sequence: CDR1 SGHKS, CDR2 YYEKEE (reference sequence). Trimming removed 3 bases from V and 12 bases from J, with 19 bases in between. This chain's CDR3 is CASSWEQSLKGQFF. The CDR3 coding sequence is TGTGCCAGCAGCTGGGAACAGAGCCTTAAGGGGCAGTTCTTC.

This clonotype showed up just a few times. A junction end diverges from the germline sequence, so it may reflect a read error. CDR3 sequence: CASSKMTGMNSPPHF. The CDR3 DNA reads TGTGCCAGCAGTAAGATGACAGGGATGAATTCACCCCCCCACTTT. This chain connects TRBV6-6 to TRBJ1-6, with TRBD1 identical over 7 bases. The germline CDR1 and CDR2 sequences are MNHNY and SVGAGI (reference sequence). The CDR3 runs 15 residues.

CDR3 in amino acids: CSTPGQGENEQFF. The CDR3 coding sequence is TGCAGTACTCCGGGACAGGGGGAAAATGAGCAGTTCTTC. This chain joins TRBV20-1 and TRBJ2-1, with 11 nucleotides matching TRBD1. Germline values: CDR1 DFQATT, CDR2 SNEGSKA (reference sequence). CDR3 length equals 13 residues. J lost 7 bases, V lost 8 bases, and 7 bases had no gene match.

As concerns this clonotype: Possible read error: a much larger clone is one base away. This CDR3 is missing its conserved last phenylalanine or tryptophan, likely due to a read error. V usage is TRBV27 and J usage is TRBJ2-5; 13 nucleotides line up with TRBD2. The germline V gene encodes CDR1 MNHEY and CDR2 SMNVEV (reference sequence). Germline trimming cut 5 bases from V and 4 bases from J; bases unmatched to any gene: 4. The CDR3 runs to 15 residues. This CDR3 reads CASSLLAGGRETQYV. As DNA, the CDR3 is TGTGCCAGCAGTCTACTAGCGGGGGGGCGAGAGACCCAGTACGTC.

Points on this clonotype: A much larger clone differs by one base, so this may be a read error. The genes are TRBV6-2 or TRBV6-3 and TRBJ2-3; D is unresolved. The CDR3 spans 12 residues. Trimming took off 9 bases at V and 1 base at J, with 8 bases between the two ends. Germline values: CDR1 MNHEY, CDR2 SVGEGT. The chain's CDR3 is CARWQGTDTQYF. The CDR3 DNA reads TGTGCCAGGTGGCAGGGCACAGATACGCAGTATTTT.

Of note for this clonotype: Given a much more abundant clone one base away, this may be a read error. The CDR3 loop is CASSLGAGGPRLRFF. CDR3 DNA sequence: TGTGCCAGCAGCCTCGGGGCGGGGGGCCCCCGGTTGCGGTTCTTC. This chain joins TRBV27 and TRBJ2-1; 8 nucleotides match TRBD2. Germline assignment: CDR1 MNHEY and CDR2 SMNVEV (reference sequence). The length of the CDR3 is 15 residues. Unmatched junction bases numbered 19, after V lost 6 bases and J lost 15 bases.

This clonotype was detected many times. The chain links TRBV29-1 to TRBJ1-1; 7 nucleotides align to TRBD1. The CDR3 covers 14 residues. Germline CDR1 SQVTM, CDR2 ANQGSEA. The trim removed 5 bases at V and 1 base at J, leaving 7 bases unmatched. DNA of the CDR3: TGCAGCGTTACCCCGGGACAGCCGAACACTGAAGCTTTCTTT. This translates into CSVTPGQPNTEAFF.

This clonotype was seen at least ten times. The CDR3 nucleotides are TGTGCCAGCAGTGAAGAGATCTGGCAGTACTTC. Its protein product is CASSEEIWQYF. This chain joins TRBV6-1 and TRBJ2-7; D remains ambiguous. CDR1 MNHNS and CDR2 SASEGT come from the germline V gene. V lost 1 base and J lost 9, with 7 bases in between. CDR3 length: 11 amino acids.

This clonotype was detected ten times or more. The rearrangement joins TRBV12-3 or TRBV12-4 to TRBJ1-6; D call uncertain. V lost 2 bases to trimming and J lost 7 bases, with 3 bases between them. This CDR3 is built from 12 residues. CDR3: CASSLRNSPLHF. DNA of the CDR3: TGTGCCAGCAGTTTACGGAATTCACCCCTCCACTTT.

This clonotype has ten or more counts. This rearrangement joins TRBV6-1 to TRBJ2-1; perhaps TRBD1 as D (6 bases). The CDR3 has 11 residues. Trimming cost V 11 bases and J 7 bases, with 12 bases left between them. Per the germline V gene, CDR1 is MNHNS and CDR2 is SASEGT. CDR3 nucleotide sequence: TGTGCCGTTCGCCAGGGGAATGAGCAGTTCTTC. As protein: CAVRQGNEQFF.

In this sample, this clonotype turned up a few times. The chain is built from TRBV20-1 and TRBJ2-3; D gene ambiguous. Germline V gene lookup returns CDR1 DFQATT and CDR2 SNEGSKA (reference sequence). V was pared by 0 bases and J by 2 bases, with 9 bases between. The length of the CDR3 is 14 residues. The CDR3 reads CSARDGKTTDTQYF. Here the CDR3 DNA reads TGCAGTGCTAGAGATGGCAAAACCACAGATACGCAGTATTTT.

This clonotype occurred many times. J is TRBJ2-5 and V is TRBV5-1; TRBD1 matches at 8 bases. Germline loops: CDR1 SGHRS, CDR2 YFSETQ. The CDR3 is made up of 15 amino acids. V dropped 0 bases and J dropped 5; count of bases not matched to a gene: 6. The CDR3 sequence: CASSLGDRTQETQYF. The CDR3 coding sequence is TGCGCCAGCAGCTTGGGGGACAGGACCCAGGAGACCCAGTACTTC.